The 32 T cell receptor beta chains presented below share a single source sample, sequenced in a study of Graves' ophthalmopathy and Graves' hyperthyroidism. The study amplified TCR beta CDR3 regions using RNA transcripts. HTBI primers served in a first-round RT-PCR, which a second-round multiplex PCR followed. TCRdb called the multiplex PCR reads again in MiXCR, with one record for every CDR3 protein. Of roughly 500,000 distinct CDR3 sequences listed, roughly an eighth were seen once; the top ten hold approximately 9.8%. Sequencing input: blood. The receptors shown here come from a woman in her 30s with Graves' ophthalmopathy.

This sequence joins TRBV6-5 and TRBJ2-7; the D gene could be TRBD1 or TRBD2 (5 bases each). This CDR3 comprises 21 residues. V dropped 8 bases and J dropped 0 bases, with 35 bases sitting between them. The V gene's germline CDR1 is MNHEY and CDR2 SVGAGI. In DNA form, the CDR3 reads TGTGCCAGCCGGAGACTACTACGGGACCGCGTCGGTTTTGGTTTCTCCTACGAGCAGTACTTC. This translates into CASRRLLRDRVGFGFSYEQYF.

In this sample, this clonotype turned up many times. The chain carries TRBV27 and TRBJ1-6, with D possibly matching TRBD1 (5 bases). This CDR3 contains 15 residues. V lost 1 base, J lost 8 bases, and 12 bases lay in between. Germline CDR1 reads MNHEY; CDR2 reads SMNVEV (reference sequence). The CDR3 protein is CASSLYEGGDSPLHF. The DNA of the CDR3 is TGTGCCAGCAGTTTATATGAGGGAGGGGATTCACCCCTCCACTTT.

This clonotype was counted ten times or more. V gene TRBV12-3 or TRBV12-4 combines with J gene TRBJ1-2; D gene ambiguous. V lost 5 bases, J lost 4 bases, and 11 bases lay in between. The CDR3 runs 13 residues. CDR3: CASSLQVLYGYTF. The CDR3 region has the DNA TGTGCCAGCAGTCTCCAGGTTCTCTATGGCTACACCTTC.

This clonotype was seen ten or more times. The V and J genes are TRBV12-5 and TRBJ2-7; D possibly corresponds to TRBD1 (6 bases). Per germline, CDR1 LGHNT and CDR2 FRNRAP. V gave up 6 bases and J gave up 3 bases, with 15 bases separating them. The CDR3 is made up of 14 amino acids. CDR3 sequence: CASGAWQGIYEQYF. In nucleotides, the CDR3 is TGTGCTAGTGGGGCTTGGCAGGGGATCTACGAGCAGTACTTC.

This chain links TRBV12-3 or TRBV12-4 with TRBJ1-4; weak D call: TRBD1 (6 bases). CDR3 size: 15 residues. V dropped 5 bases and J dropped 3 bases, with 13 bases sitting between them. The CDR3 DNA follows: TGTGCCAGCAGTCAAGAGGGACACCCTAATGAAAAACTGTTTTTT. Encoded protein: CASSQEGHPNEKLFF.

The rearrangement uses TRBV10-3 and TRBJ1-6; D unresolved. Germline V CDR1 and CDR2: ENHRY, SYGVKD. Trimming shortened V by 4 bases and J by 5 bases, and 9 bases separated the two germline ends. This CDR3 region has 14 residues. CDR3 loop: CAISGLYDNSPLHF. Here the CDR3 DNA reads TGTGCCATCAGTGGTCTATACGATAATTCACCCCTCCACTTT.

This clonotype was counted at least ten times. The chain joins TRBV6-1 to TRBJ2-7, with 10 bases matching TRBD1. Per germline, CDR1 MNHNS and CDR2 SASEGT. The CDR3 runs to 15 residues. J gave up 2 bases and V 4 bases, and 5 bases lay outside the gene matches. The CDR3 protein is CASSGLGQGAYEQYF. The CDR3 DNA reads as TGTGCCAGCAGTGGCTTAGGACAGGGGGCCTACGAGCAGTACTTC.

Ten or more counts support this clonotype. V usage is TRBV28 and J usage is TRBJ1-2, with D unresolved. This CDR3 comprises 15 residues. V was trimmed by 6 bases and J by 4 bases, leaving 18 bases between them. In germline, CDR1 is MDHEN, CDR2 SYDVKM. The DNA of the CDR3 is TGTGCCAGCAGCCACGGAACCCTAAGGACCTATGGCTACACCTTC. Its translation: CASSHGTLRTYGYTF.

This clonotype was seen many times. CDR3 protein: CSATGALSYEQYF. CDR3 DNA: TGCAGTGCTACCGGAGCGTTATCCTACGAGCAGTACTTC. The genes are TRBV20-1 and TRBJ2-7, with D uncertain. V was trimmed by 4 bases and J by 1 base, leaving 11 bases between them. CDR3 length: 13 amino acids. Germline loops: CDR1 DFQATT, CDR2 SNEGSKA (reference sequence).

The chain couples TRBV6-5 to TRBJ1-1; the D is unclear. CDR3 length: 15 amino acids. Germline V gene sequence: CDR1 MNHEY, CDR2 SVGAGI. V dropped 4 bases and J dropped 0 bases, with 12 bases sitting between them. For the CDR3, the DNA is TGTGCCAGCAGTTCATCCGGGAGAATGAACACTGAAGCTTTCTTT. Translating gives CASSSSGRMNTEAFF.

This clonotype was observed at least ten times. The chain recombines TRBV28 with TRBJ2-5, with D tentatively TRBD2 (6 bases). Trimming pared 6 bases from V and 4 bases from J, leaving 21 bases between. Per germline, CDR1 MDHEN and CDR2 SYDVKM. The CDR3 has 16 amino acids. The CDR3 DNA sequence: TGTGCCAGCAGAGGTAGCGGATTGGGAGTGGTAGAGACCCAGTACTTC. The encoded protein is CASRGSGLGVVETQYF.

This clonotype was picked up many times. The chain is built from TRBV6-2 or TRBV6-3 and TRBJ2-2; tentatively, D is TRBD1 (6 bases). The CDR3 length is 15 residues. V was shortened by 2 bases and J by 6 bases, with 13 bases between the two germline ends. The V gene's germline CDR1 is MNHEY and CDR2 SVGEGT. As DNA, the CDR3 is TGTGCCAGCAGTTACGGAATCGCAGGGGCCGGGGAGCTGTTTTTT. Translating gives CASSYGIAGAGELFF.

The chain links TRBV27 to TRBJ2-3; a possible D gene is TRBD1 (6 bases). Deletions cut 3 bases from V and 4 bases from J, with 11 bases between. The CDR3 is made up of 14 amino acids. Germline V CDR1 and CDR2: MNHEY, SMNVEV (reference sequence). The DNA of the CDR3 is TGTGCCAGCAGTTTTTACAAGGGGGCAGATACGCAGTATTTT. Translating it yields CASSFYKGADTQYF.

The J gene is TRBJ1-1, the V gene TRBV30; D is unclear. The CDR3 spans 16 residues. Germline CDR1 GTSNPN, CDR2 SVGIG (reference sequence). V lost 4 bases, J lost 0 bases, and 18 bases lay in between. As DNA, the CDR3 is TGTGCCTGGAATGAACCCTTCGACCTGGTGAACACTGAAGCTTTCTTT. Protein sequence: CAWNEPFDLVNTEAFF.

The V gene is TRBV20-1, the J gene TRBJ1-5, with 9 nucleotides matching TRBD1. The CDR3 is made up of 17 amino acids. Looked up from germline, CDR1 is DFQATT and CDR2 is SNEGSKA (reference sequence). Trimming removed 4 bases from V and 0 bases from J; junction bases left unmatched: 10. As DNA, the CDR3 is TGCAGTGCTATGACGACAGGGGGGGATCTTAGCAATCAGCCCCAGCATTTT. Translating it yields CSAMTTGGDLSNQPQHF.

This clonotype was picked up many times. The chain combines TRBV28 with TRBJ1-5; D remains ambiguous. Germline V gives CDR1 MDHEN, CDR2 SYDVKM. V gave up 6 bases and J gave up 7 bases, with 25 bases separating them. This CDR3 comprises 17 residues. The CDR3 region has the DNA TGTGCCAGCAGCCTAAAAAGGGCTCGGGTGCATCTCCAGCCCCAGCATTTT. It specifies CASSLKRARVHLQPQHF.

This clonotype appeared many times. The chain recombines TRBV12-3 or TRBV12-4 with TRBJ2-2, with a possible D match to TRBD2 (5 bases). Trimming shortened V by 3 bases and J by 6 bases, and 11 bases separated the two germline ends. The CDR3 is made up of 14 amino acids. The CDR3 spells CASSLTIYAGELFF. The CDR3 DNA is TGTGCCAGCAGTTTGACTATTTACGCCGGGGAGCTGTTTTTT.

A single count supports this clonotype. The V call is TRBV6-1, the J call TRBJ1-1; perhaps TRBD1 as D (5 bases). Germline-derived CDR1 and CDR2 are MNHNS and SASEGT. V was trimmed by 6 bases and J by 0 bases, leaving 17 bases between them. This CDR3 is 16 amino acids long. The DNA for the CDR3 is TGTGCCAGCAGCAAATTCAGGGTCAATTTGAACACTGAAGCTTTCTTT. Translated: CASSKFRVNLNTEAFF.

V usage is TRBV28 and J usage is TRBJ1-5; D is unclear. From germline, CDR1 is MDHEN and CDR2 SYDVKM. The CDR3 is 13 amino acids. Between the trimmed V and J ends, which lost 1 base and 3 bases, there was a span of 4 bases. CDR3 coding DNA: TGTGCCAGCAGTTTATCGGCCAATCAGCCCCAGCATTTT. It specifies CASSLSANQPQHF.

This clonotype appeared a single time. Being one base from a much bigger clone, this may be a read error. The V call is TRBV24-1, the J call TRBJ2-5; TRBD1 might be the D (5 bases). The CDR3 loop spans 13 amino acids. In germline, CDR1 is KGHDR, CDR2 SFDVKD. The CDR3 DNA sequence: TGTGCCGCCGGAAGGGCCCAACAGGAGACCCGGTACTTC. Translated: CAAGRAQQETRYF.

This clonotype was counted many times. V gene TRBV29-1 combines with J gene TRBJ1-2; possible D gene TRBD1, 6 bases. The CDR3 loop spans 15 amino acids. The germline V gene has CDR1 SQVTM and CDR2 ANQGSEA. Trimming took 4 bases from V and 0 from J, leaving 15 bases between them. CDR3 sequence reads: CSVARTDSTNYGYTF. CDR3 nucleotides: TGCAGCGTTGCACGGACAGACTCGACTAACTATGGCTACACCTTC.

This clonotype was detected ten times or more. The V call is TRBV30, the J call TRBJ1-1; no definite D call. Per the germline V gene, CDR1 is GTSNPN and CDR2 is SVGIG (reference sequence). CDR3 length: 15 residues. V lost 2 bases, J lost 2 bases, and 15 bases lay in between. CDR3 residues: CAWSRPERPNTEAFF. The DNA for the CDR3 is TGTGCCTGGAGTCGGCCGGAGAGGCCAAACACTGAAGCTTTCTTT.

This clonotype came up many times. This chain uses TRBV19 with TRBJ1-5; 8 nucleotides match TRBD1. J gave up 4 bases and V 4 bases, and 3 bases lay outside the gene matches. Germline V gene sequence: CDR1 LNHDA, CDR2 SQIVND (reference sequence). This CDR3 has 14 residues. The CDR3, as DNA: TGTGCCAGTAGTACGACAGGGGTAAATCAGCCCCAGCATTTT. This translates into CASSTTGVNQPQHF.

The sample holds many counts of this clonotype. V is TRBV5-1 and J is TRBJ2-5, with 12 nucleotides matching TRBD2. This CDR3 has 16 residues. V trimming: 4 bases; J trimming: 0 bases; junction bases outside the gene matches: 4. CDR1 and CDR2 from the germline V gene are SGHRS and YFSETQ. In nucleotides, the CDR3 is TGCGCCAGCAGCCAGGGACTAGCGGGTTACCAAGAGACCCAGTACTTC. Its protein product is CASSQGLAGYQETQYF.

This clonotype was counted ten times or more. The chain is built from TRBV2 and TRBJ1-2; 8 bases align to TRBD1. V shed 6 bases and J 8 bases; nucleotides not matched to a gene: 11. This CDR3 region has 14 residues. Per the germline V gene, CDR1 is SNHLY and CDR2 is FYNNEI. CDR3 nucleotides: TGTGCCAGCAGGACCGGGACAGGCGCGATCGGCTACACCTTC. Translating it yields CASRTGTGAIGYTF.

This clonotype was seen just once. This may come from a read error, since a much larger clone is one base off. The chain is built from TRBV3-1 and TRBJ1-2; D gene ambiguous. Germline V gene sequence: CDR1 LGHDT, CDR2 YNNKEL (reference sequence). The CDR3 has 13 residues. The CDR3 sequence: CACSLFSGSGYTF. CDR3 DNA: TGTGCCTGCAGCCTCTTCTCAGGTTCTGGCTACACCTTC. Combining the CDR3 with reference TRBV3-1 and TRBJ1-2 gives the whole variable domain DTAVSQTPKYLVTQMGNDKSIKCEQNLGHDTMYWYKQDSKKFLKIMFSYNNKELIINETVPNRFSPKSPDKAHLNLHINSLELGDSAVYFCACSLFSGSGYTFGSGTRLTVV.

V usage is TRBV20-1 and J usage is TRBJ2-7, with 8 bases matching TRBD2. The ends lost 3 bases at V and 2 bases at J; junction bases unmatched: 9. This CDR3 spans 15 amino acids. In germline, CDR1 is DFQATT, CDR2 SNEGSKA (reference sequence). CDR3 protein: CSASNSGLVTYEQYV. In nucleotides, the CDR3 is TGCAGTGCTAGCAACTCGGGACTAGTGACCTACGAGCAGTACGTC.

This clonotype was counted ten times or more. This chain connects TRBV12-3 or TRBV12-4 to TRBJ1-2, with D perhaps TRBD1 (5 bases). The V end was cut by 0 bases, the J end by 7 bases, with 15 bases between. The CDR3 loop spans 15 amino acids. In DNA form, the CDR3 reads TGTGCCAGCAGTTTAGCACTGGGGGATTCTTCTGGCTACACCTTC. Translating gives CASSLALGDSSGYTF.

This clonotype was picked up a small number of times. Written as DNA, the CDR3 is TGTGCCAGCAGCTTCACGGACAGGATACTTCAAGAGACCCAGTACTTC. It specifies CASSFTDRILQETQYF. The chain carries TRBV7-9 and TRBJ2-5; 7 bases are a match to TRBD1. This CDR3 spans 16 amino acids. CDR1 is SEHNR and CDR2 is FQNEAQ in the germline V gene (reference sequence). J lost 2 bases, V lost 3 bases, and 9 bases had no gene match.

This clonotype was seen more than once but under ten times. This rearrangement joins TRBV7-8 to TRBJ2-5, with D tentatively TRBD2 (6 bases). Germline CDR1 and CDR2: SGHVS and FQNEAQ. The CDR3 consists of 14 residues. The V and J ends lost 5 bases and 3 bases respectively, with 13 bases between them. CDR3 protein: CASSPEWGEETQYF. The CDR3, as DNA: TGTGCCAGCAGCCCGGAATGGGGGGAAGAGACCCAGTACTTC.

The sample holds many counts of this clonotype. This rearrangement joins TRBV7-2 to TRBJ1-2; no clear D. V lost 0 bases and J 6 bases, leaving 11 bases between the germline ends. Germline V gene sequence: CDR1 SGHTA, CDR2 FQGNSA. This CDR3 spans 14 amino acids. CDR3 sequence (DNA): TGTGCCAGCAGCTTAGCGCCTTGGGTCGATGGCTACACCTTC. Encoded protein: CASSLAPWVDGYTF.

The table lists this clonotype with a few counts. The chain links TRBV28 to TRBJ2-4; 7 bases agree with TRBD1. Germline V gives CDR1 MDHEN, CDR2 SYDVKM. V gave up 6 bases and J gave up 15 bases; unmatched junction bases: 8. The CDR3 loop spans 11 amino acids. The chain's CDR3 is CASRTGKSWYF. The CDR3 bases are TGTGCCAGCAGGACAGGGAAATCATGGTACTTC. The full variable domain, its missing parts supplied by reference TRBV28 and TRBJ2-4, is DVKVTQSSRYLVKRTGEKVFLECVQDMDHENMFWYRQDPGLGLRLIYFSYDVKMKEKGDIPEGYSVSREKKERFSLILESASTNQTSMYLCASRTGKSWYFGAGTRLSVL.